The next 27 T cell receptor beta chains were all read from a single sample in a study of blood T cell repertoires in COVID-19. Repertoires were generated with immunoSEQ multiplex PCR, while TCRdb's copy carries only in-frame clones and drops some. The table includes roughly 80,000 clones, roughly 89% detected once. The sequencing sample was made of peripheral blood. The receptors shown here come from a woman aged 45-65 years in a cohort sampled during active COVID-19.

This clone was found a few times. The chain combines TRBV19 with TRBJ2-7; TRBD1 agrees at 8 bases. The CDR3 runs 15 residues. From germline, CDR1 is LNHDA and CDR2 SQIVND (reference sequence). The junction had 5 bases not matched to a gene; V was cut back by 0 bases and J by 4 bases. CDR3 nucleotides: TGTGCCAGTAGTATAGAGGGCAGGGGGCGTTACGAGCAGTACTTC. The encoded protein is CASSIEGRGRYEQYF.

The rearrangement uses TRBV19 and TRBJ1-4; D might be TRBD1 (6 bases). Trimming cost V 4 bases and J 5 bases, with 14 bases left between them. The CDR3 extends over 15 amino acids. Germline V gives CDR1 LNHDA, CDR2 SQIVND (reference sequence). The CDR3 loop is CASSKTGIHNEKLFF. The CDR3 nucleotides are TGTGCCAGTAGTAAAACAGGGATTCACAATGAAAAACTGTTTTTT.

V gene TRBV2 combines with J gene TRBJ1-5; D is possibly TRBD1 (6 bases). The CDR3 runs 15 residues. The ends were cut back, 3 bases at V and 4 bases at J, with 13 bases in the middle. From germline, CDR1 is SNHLY and CDR2 FYNNEI. The CDR3 nucleotides read TGTGCCAGCAGTGATGGGGGGGCGGGAAATCAGCCCCAGCATTTT. Amino acid sequence: CASSDGGAGNQPQHF.

The rearrangement links TRBV9 to TRBJ2-1, with 7 nucleotides matching TRBD2. The CDR3 loop spans 14 amino acids. The V gene end was trimmed by 2 bases and the J gene end by 7 bases; junction bases not matched to a gene: 6. CDR1 is SGDLS and CDR2 is YYNGEE in the germline V gene. The CDR3 loop reads CASSVSGMGNEQFF. In DNA form, the CDR3 reads TGTGCCAGCAGCGTCAGCGGGATGGGGAATGAGCAGTTCTTC.

This sequence joins TRBV7-3 and TRBJ2-1, with D possibly matching TRBD1 (6 bases). V was clipped by 5 bases and J by 2 bases, with 16 bases between them. The germline V gene encodes CDR1 SGHTA and CDR2 FQGTGA. The CDR3 extends over 16 amino acids. CDR3 in DNA: TGTGCCAGCAGCCCTCCAGGGGCCGTAACCTACAATGAGCAGTTCTTC. Amino acid sequence: CASSPPGAVTYNEQFF. Full variable domain (remainder filled in from reference TRBV7-3 and TRBJ2-1): GAGVSQTPSNKVTEKGKYVELRCDPISGHTALYWYRQSLGQGPEFLIYFQGTGAADDSGLPNDRFFAVRPEGSVSTLKIQRTERGDSAVYLCASSPPGAVTYNEQFFGPGTRLTVL.

This clone appeared a single time. This chain uses TRBV28 with TRBJ2-7; 13 bases map to TRBD2. The CDR3 totals 16 residues. The V gene end was trimmed by 6 bases and the J gene end by 9 bases; junction bases not matched to a gene: 14. The germline V gene encodes CDR1 MDHEN and CDR2 SYDVKM. CDR3 region: CASSSTSGRAPGGQYF. The CDR3 DNA reads as TGTGCCAGCAGCTCCACTAGCGGGAGGGCCCCCGGTGGGCAGTACTTC.

This clone was picked up one time. The V call is TRBV5-1, the J call TRBJ2-1, with 9 positions matching TRBD2. The ends lost 4 bases at V and 12 bases at J; junction bases unmatched: 14. CDR1 and CDR2 (germline): SGHRS, YFSETQ. This CDR3 comprises 15 residues. The CDR3 coding sequence is TGCGCCAGCAGCCCCACCCTTAGCGGGAGCAACGTGCAGTTCTTC. Translation gives CASSPTLSGSNVQFF.

The chain couples TRBV13 to TRBJ2-3, with TRBD1 matching over 9 bases. Losses at the gene ends were 0 bases for V and 4 bases for J; bases not matched to a gene: 5. Germline V gene sequence: CDR1 PRHDT, CDR2 FYEKMQ (reference sequence). The CDR3 spans 16 residues. The CDR3 region is CASSLGDRGGADTQYF. The CDR3 DNA reads as TGTGCCAGCAGCTTAGGGGACAGGGGAGGAGCAGATACGCAGTATTTT.

This chain connects TRBV15 to TRBJ2-4; 9 bases are a match to TRBD2. V was clipped by 0 bases and J by 3 bases; unmatched bases: 6. Germline V gene lookup returns CDR1 LNHNV and CDR2 YYDKDF (reference sequence). The CDR3 length is 17 residues. CDR3: CATSREGAGGNKNIQYF. For the CDR3, the DNA is TGTGCCACCAGCAGAGAGGGAGCGGGGGGAAACAAAAACATTCAGTACTTC.

This clone was counted only a few times. The chain uses TRBV7-9 and TRBJ2-7, with a weak D call TRBD2 (6 bases). In germline, CDR1 is SEHNR, CDR2 FQNEAQ (reference sequence). The CDR3 is 14 amino acids. V was shortened by 6 bases and J by 5 bases, with 17 bases between the two germline ends. Here the CDR3 DNA reads TGTGCCAGCAGTACCGGCACGGGGAGGAACGAGCAGTACTTC. Translating it yields CASSTGTGRNEQYF.

The chain uses TRBV6-5 and TRBJ2-1, with a weak D call TRBD2 (6 bases). V dropped 7 bases and J dropped 0 bases, with 10 bases sitting between them. The CDR3 loop spans 14 amino acids. CDR1 and CDR2 from the germline V gene are MNHEY and SVGAGI. CDR3 nucleotide sequence: TGTGCCAGCACCCGGGGGAGCTCCTACAATGAGCAGTTCTTC. This translates into CASTRGSSYNEQFF.

The chain joins TRBV12-3 or TRBV12-4 to TRBJ1-4, with 9 bases identical to TRBD1. The CDR3 sequence is 12 residues long. The trim removed 5 bases at V and 8 bases at J, leaving 0 bases unmatched. The CDR3 loop reads CASSGQGEKLFF. The CDR3 coding sequence is TGTGCCAGCAGTGGACAGGGGGAAAAACTGTTTTTT.

This sequence joins TRBV28 and TRBJ2-7, with a possible D match to TRBD2 (6 bases). The germline V gene encodes CDR1 MDHEN and CDR2 SYDVKM. The CDR3 totals 14 residues. V lost 4 bases to trimming and J lost 2 bases, with 12 bases between them. The CDR3 nucleotides read TGTGCCAGCAGTTCCGGGACTGGAGCCTACGAGCAGTACTTC. Translated, it gives CASSSGTGAYEQYF.

The rearrangement links TRBV10-3 to TRBJ2-1, with 13 bases identical to TRBD2. This CDR3 is built from 16 residues. Germline CDR1 ENHRY, CDR2 SYGVKD. After removal of 7 bases from V and 3 bases from J, the junction contained 6 bases not matched to a gene. CDR3 nucleotides: TGTGCCATCACCTCCGGGACTAGCGGGGACTACAATGAGCAGTTCTTC. Protein: CAITSGTSGDYNEQFF.

This clone has only one observation. The CDR3 spells CASRLGQAGSLSAFF. In nucleotides, the CDR3 is TGTGCCAGCAGGCTTGGACAGGCTGGCTCGTTGAGCGCTTTCTTT. The gene calls are TRBV27 and TRBJ1-1, with TRBD1 identical over 7 bases. Germline-derived CDR1 and CDR2 are MNHEY and SMNVEV (reference sequence). V shed 6 bases and J 11 bases; nucleotides not matched to a gene: 18. CDR3 size: 15 residues.

V gene TRBV10-3 combines with J gene TRBJ2-7, with 13 nucleotides matching TRBD2. V dropped 7 bases and J dropped 6; count of bases not matched to a gene: 9. From germline, CDR1 is ENHRY and CDR2 SYGVKD. The CDR3 has 15 amino acids. The CDR3 region has the DNA TGTGCCATCACCGAAGGACTAGCGGGGGCCTTCGAGCAGTACTTC. Residues: CAITEGLAGAFEQYF.

The chain links TRBV3-1 (or the pseudogene TRBV3-2) to TRBJ2-5; a possible D gene is TRBD1 (6 bases). With 2 bases removed from V and 4 bases from J, the gap between germline ends came to 8 bases. Germline V gene lookup returns CDR1 LGHDT and CDR2 YNNKEL (reference sequence). This CDR3 is 13 amino acids long. The CDR3 nucleotides are TGTGCCAGCAGCCAATTCAGGGGAGAGACCCAGTACTTC. As protein: CASSQFRGETQYF.

The CDR3 region is CASSYGGLAGPNEQFF. For the CDR3, the DNA is TGTGCCAGCAGTTACGGTGGACTAGCGGGACCTAATGAGCAGTTCTTC. The chain is built from TRBV6-5 and TRBJ2-1; 12 positions match TRBD2. Germline values: CDR1 MNHEY, CDR2 SVGAGI. CDR3 length equals 16 residues. V shed 2 bases, J shed 7 bases, and the junction held 6 bases outside the gene matches.

This sequence joins TRBV27 and TRBJ2-1, with a weak D call TRBD2 (5 bases). Germline CDR1 and CDR2: MNHEY and SMNVEV (reference sequence). This CDR3 comprises 14 residues. V shed 0 bases and J shed 6 bases, with 9 bases lying between them. Written as DNA, the CDR3 is TGTGCCAGCAGTTTATCACGGGGTGGCAATGAGCAGTTCTTC. Encoded protein: CASSLSRGGNEQFF.

V is TRBV28 and J is TRBJ1-1; D is uncertain. The length of the CDR3 is 15 residues. Deletions cut 5 bases from V and 4 bases from J, with 17 bases between. Germline CDR1 MDHEN, CDR2 SYDVKM. The CDR3 DNA is TGTGCCAGCAGTCCCGGGCACATCGCGGGCACTGAAGCTTTCTTT. Translation: CASSPGHIAGTEAFF.

This clone was observed once. At one end the junction does not follow the germline gene, possibly because of a read error. V usage is TRBV7-7 and J usage is TRBJ2-3; TRBD1 matches 9 bases. The CDR3 covers 15 residues. CDR1 and CDR2 (germline): SSHAT, FNYEAQ (reference sequence). The CDR3 reads CASSEGTGRTDTQYF. The CDR3 coding sequence is TGTGCTAGCAGCGAGGGGACAGGGCGGACAGATACGCAGTATTTT.

J is TRBJ1-4 and V is TRBV5-1; possible D gene TRBD1, 5 bases. The CDR3 sequence is 14 residues long. CDR1 is SGHRS, CDR2 YFSETQ, per germline. V was clipped by 5 bases and J by 3 bases, with 11 bases between them. The CDR3 bases are TGCGCCAGCAGAGGACAAGTCTCTAATGAAAAACTGTTTTTT. Translating it yields CASRGQVSNEKLFF.

This rearrangement joins TRBV7-9 to TRBJ1-1, with D hard to call. There are 14 residues in the CDR3. V dropped 3 bases and J dropped 4 bases, with 12 bases sitting between them. Germline V lookup: CDR1 SEHNR, CDR2 FQNEAQ (reference sequence). CDR3 nucleotide sequence: TGTGCCAGCAGCTTCCTGTCGCTAGGCACTGAAGCTTTCTTT. Translated: CASSFLSLGTEAFF.

The V gene is TRBV7-9, the J gene TRBJ1-3; no clear D. Looked up from germline, CDR1 is SEHNR and CDR2 is FQNEAQ (reference sequence). Trimming took 5 bases from V and 0 from J, leaving 14 bases between them. The CDR3 is 16 residues long. CDR3 DNA sequence: TGTGCCAGCAGCCCGACGACTGTGAGCTCTGGAAACACCATATATTTT. Its translation is CASSPTTVSSGNTIYF.

The CDR3 region is CASSLGGGAPYEQYF. The CDR3 bases are TGCGCCAGCAGCTTGGGGGGCGGGGCGCCCTACGAGCAGTACTTC. The chain links TRBV5-1 to TRBJ2-7; a weak D match, TRBD2 (6 bases). The CDR3 consists of 15 residues. Trimming pared 0 bases from V and 2 bases from J, leaving 12 bases between. Per the germline V gene, CDR1 is SGHRS and CDR2 is YFSETQ.

Only one count was recorded for this clone. This chain uses TRBV10-3 with TRBJ1-4; 9 nucleotides align to TRBD1. V was clipped by 6 bases and J by 8 bases; unmatched bases: 4. CDR1 ENHRY and CDR2 SYGVKD come from the germline V gene. This CDR3 contains 13 residues. The CDR3 spells CAISRQGEEKLFF. CDR3 bases: TGTGCCATCAGCCGACAGGGGGAGGAAAAACTGTTTTTT.

The V gene is TRBV7-3, the J gene TRBJ2-7, with D possibly TRBD1 on 5 matching bases. V gave up 5 bases and J gave up 2 bases, with 10 bases separating them. The CDR3 spans 13 residues. Looked up from germline, CDR1 is SGHTA and CDR2 is FQGTGA. The chain's CDR3 is CASSLTEAYEQYF. CDR3 DNA: TGTGCCAGCAGCCTGACAGAAGCCTACGAGCAGTACTTC.